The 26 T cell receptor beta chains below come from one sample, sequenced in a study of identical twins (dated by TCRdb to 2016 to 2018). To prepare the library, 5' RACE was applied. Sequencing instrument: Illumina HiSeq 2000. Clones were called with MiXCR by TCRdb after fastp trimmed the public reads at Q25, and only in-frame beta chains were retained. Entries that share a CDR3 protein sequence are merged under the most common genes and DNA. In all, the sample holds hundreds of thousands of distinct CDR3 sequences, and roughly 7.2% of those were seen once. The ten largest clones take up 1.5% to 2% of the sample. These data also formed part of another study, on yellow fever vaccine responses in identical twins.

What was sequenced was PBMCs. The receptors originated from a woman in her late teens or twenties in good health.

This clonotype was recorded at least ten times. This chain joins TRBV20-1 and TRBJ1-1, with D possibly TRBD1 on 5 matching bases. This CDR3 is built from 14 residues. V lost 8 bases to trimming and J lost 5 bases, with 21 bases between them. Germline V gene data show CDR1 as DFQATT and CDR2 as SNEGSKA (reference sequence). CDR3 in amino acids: CSTPPGGVGTEAFF. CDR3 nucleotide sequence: TGCAGTACACCCCCCGGGGGAGTTGGGACTGAAGCTTTCTTT.

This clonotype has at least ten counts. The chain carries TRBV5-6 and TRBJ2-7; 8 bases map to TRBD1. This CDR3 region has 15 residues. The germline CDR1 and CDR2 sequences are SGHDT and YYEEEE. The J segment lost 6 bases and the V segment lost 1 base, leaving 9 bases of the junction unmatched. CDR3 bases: TGTGCCAGCAGCTTGATGTCGGACAGGGACATCGAGCAGTACTTC. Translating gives CASSLMSDRDIEQYF.

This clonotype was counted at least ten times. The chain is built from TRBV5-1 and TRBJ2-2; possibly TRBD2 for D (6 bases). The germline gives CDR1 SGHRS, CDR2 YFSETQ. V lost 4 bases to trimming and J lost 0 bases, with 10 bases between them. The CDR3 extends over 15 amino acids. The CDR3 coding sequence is TGCGCCAGCAGCGGAGGGACTTCGAACACCGGGGAGCTGTTTTTT. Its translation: CASSGGTSNTGELFF. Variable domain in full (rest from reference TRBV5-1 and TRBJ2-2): KAGVTQTPRYLIKTRGQQVTLSCSPISGHRSVSWYQQTPGQGLQFLFEYFSETQRNKGNFPGRFSGRQFSNSRSEMNVSTLELGDSALYLCASSGGTSNTGELFFGEGSRLTVL.

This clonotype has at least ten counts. The CDR3 region has the DNA TGTGCCAGCAGCTTAGAACAGCAAGAGACCCAGTACTTC. Residues: CASSLEQQETQYF. The V and J genes are TRBV11-2 and TRBJ2-5; no reliable D call. Germline values: CDR1 SGHAT, CDR2 FQNNGV. The CDR3 loop spans 13 amino acids. The V and J ends lost 0 bases and 2 bases respectively, with 4 bases between them. Based on the CDR3 plus reference TRBV11-2 and TRBJ2-5, the full variable domain is EAGVAQSPRYKIIEKRQSVAFWCNPISGHATLYWYQQILGQGPKLLIQFQNNGVVDDSQLPKDRFSAERLKGVDSTLKIQPAKLEDSAVYLCASSLEQQETQYFGPGTRLLVL.

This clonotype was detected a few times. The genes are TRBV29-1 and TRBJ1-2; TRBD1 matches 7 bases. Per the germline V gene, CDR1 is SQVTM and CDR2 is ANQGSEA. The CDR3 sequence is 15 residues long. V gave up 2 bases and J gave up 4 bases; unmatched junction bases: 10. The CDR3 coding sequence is TGCAGCGTTGAAACGTACTTACGGACAGGCTATGGCTACACCTTC. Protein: CSVETYLRTGYGYTF.

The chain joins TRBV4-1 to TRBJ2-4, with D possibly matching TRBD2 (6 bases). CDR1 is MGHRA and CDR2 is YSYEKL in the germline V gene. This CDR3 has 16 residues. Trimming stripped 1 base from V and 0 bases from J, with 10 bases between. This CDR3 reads CASSQGTTIAKNIQYF. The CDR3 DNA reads TGCGCCAGCAGCCAAGGGACTACAATAGCCAAAAACATTCAGTACTTC.

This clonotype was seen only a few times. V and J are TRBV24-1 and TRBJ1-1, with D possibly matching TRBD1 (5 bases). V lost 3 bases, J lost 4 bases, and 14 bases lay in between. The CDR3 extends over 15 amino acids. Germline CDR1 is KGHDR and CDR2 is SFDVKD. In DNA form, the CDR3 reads TGTGCCACCAGTGATGGGGGACCGGGATTCACTGAAGCTTTCTTT. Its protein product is CATSDGGPGFTEAFF.

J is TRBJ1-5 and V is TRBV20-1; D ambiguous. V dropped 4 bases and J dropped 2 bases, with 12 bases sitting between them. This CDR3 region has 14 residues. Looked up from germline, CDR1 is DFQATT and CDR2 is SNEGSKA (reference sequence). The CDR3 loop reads CSAIRSGGNQPQHF. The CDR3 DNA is TGCAGTGCTATTCGGTCAGGAGGCAATCAGCCCCAGCATTTT.

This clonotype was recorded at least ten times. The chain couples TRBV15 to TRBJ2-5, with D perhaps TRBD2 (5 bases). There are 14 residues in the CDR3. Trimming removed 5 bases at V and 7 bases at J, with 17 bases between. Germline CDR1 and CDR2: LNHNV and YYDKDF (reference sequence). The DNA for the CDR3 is TGTGCCACCAGCGCCGTGGGAGCCCGGGTGACCCAGTACTTC. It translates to CATSAVGARVTQYF.

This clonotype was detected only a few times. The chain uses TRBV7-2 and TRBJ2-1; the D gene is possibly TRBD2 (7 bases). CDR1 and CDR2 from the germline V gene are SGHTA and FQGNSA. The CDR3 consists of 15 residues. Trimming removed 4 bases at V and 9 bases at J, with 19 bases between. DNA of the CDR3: TGTGCCAGCAGCTCCGGACAGCCGGGGAGGGGTGAGCAGTTCTTC. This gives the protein CASSSGQPGRGEQFF. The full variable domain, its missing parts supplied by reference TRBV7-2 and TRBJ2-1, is GAGVSQSPSNKVTEKGKDVELRCDPISGHTALYWYRQSLGQGLEFLIYFQGNSAPDKSGLPSDRFSAERTGGSVSTLTIQRTQQEDSAVYLCASSSGQPGRGEQFFGPGTRLTVL.

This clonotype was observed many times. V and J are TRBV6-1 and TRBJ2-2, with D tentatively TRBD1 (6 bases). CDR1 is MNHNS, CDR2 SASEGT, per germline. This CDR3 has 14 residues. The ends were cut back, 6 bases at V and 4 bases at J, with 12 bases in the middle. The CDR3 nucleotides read TGTGCCAGCAGAAACAGGGTTTTCACCGGGGAGCTGTTTTTT. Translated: CASRNRVFTGELFF.

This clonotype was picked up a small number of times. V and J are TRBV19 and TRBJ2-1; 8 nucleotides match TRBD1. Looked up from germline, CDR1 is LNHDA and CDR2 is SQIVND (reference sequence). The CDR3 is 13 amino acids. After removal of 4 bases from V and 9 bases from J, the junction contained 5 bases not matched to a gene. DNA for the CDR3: TGTGCCAGTAGTAGGGCAGACAGGGGTGAGCAGTTCTTC. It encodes CASSRADRGEQFF.

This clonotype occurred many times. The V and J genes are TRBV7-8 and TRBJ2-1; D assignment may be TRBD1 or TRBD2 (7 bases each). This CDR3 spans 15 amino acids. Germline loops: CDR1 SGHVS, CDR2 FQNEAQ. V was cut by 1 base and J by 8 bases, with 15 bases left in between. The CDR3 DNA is TGTGCCAGCAGCTTAGGCAGGGGGGGGATGGATGAGCAGTTCTTC. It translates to CASSLGRGGMDEQFF.

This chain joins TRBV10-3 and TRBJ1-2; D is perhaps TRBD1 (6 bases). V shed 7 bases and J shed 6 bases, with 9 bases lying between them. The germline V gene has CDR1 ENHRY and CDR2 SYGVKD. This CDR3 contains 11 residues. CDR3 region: CAIKDRHGYTF. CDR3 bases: TGTGCCATCAAGGACAGACATGGCTACACCTTC.

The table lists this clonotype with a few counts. This chain's CDR3 is CASSTGDSPLHF. The CDR3 DNA is TGTGCCAGCAGTACCGGGGATTCACCCCTCCACTTT. V is TRBV6-5 and J is TRBJ1-6; D is unclear. The length of the CDR3 is 12 residues. Trimming removed 5 bases at V and 8 bases at J, with 7 bases between. CDR1 is MNHEY, CDR2 SVGAGI, per germline.

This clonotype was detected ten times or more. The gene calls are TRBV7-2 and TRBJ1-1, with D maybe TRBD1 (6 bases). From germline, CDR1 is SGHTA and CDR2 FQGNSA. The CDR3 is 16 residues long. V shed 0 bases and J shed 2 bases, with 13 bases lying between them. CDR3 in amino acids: CASSLAGGDPNTEAFF. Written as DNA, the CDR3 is TGTGCCAGCAGCTTAGCAGGGGGAGATCCTAACACTGAAGCTTTCTTT. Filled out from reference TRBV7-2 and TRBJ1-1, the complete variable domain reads GAGVSQSPSNKVTEKGKDVELRCDPISGHTALYWYRQSLGQGLEFLIYFQGNSAPDKSGLPSDRFSAERTGGSVSTLTIQRTQQEDSAVYLCASSLAGGDPNTEAFFGQGTRLTVV.

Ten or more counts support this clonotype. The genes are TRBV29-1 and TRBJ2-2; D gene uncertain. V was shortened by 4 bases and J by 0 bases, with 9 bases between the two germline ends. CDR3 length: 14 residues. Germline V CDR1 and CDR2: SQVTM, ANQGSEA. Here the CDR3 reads CSVGVIANTGELFF. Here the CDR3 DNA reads TGCAGCGTTGGGGTAATAGCGAACACCGGGGAGCTGTTTTTT.

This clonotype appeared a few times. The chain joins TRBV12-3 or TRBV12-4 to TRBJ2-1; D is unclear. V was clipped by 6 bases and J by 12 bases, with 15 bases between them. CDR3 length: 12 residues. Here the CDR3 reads CASSNDWPSQFF. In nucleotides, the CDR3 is TGTGCCAGCAGCAACGACTGGCCCTCGCAGTTCTTC.

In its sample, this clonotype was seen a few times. The CDR3 DNA sequence: TGTGCCAGCAGCTTATTTGACGGACAGGGGGGGACTGAAGCTTTCTTT. The encoded protein is CASSLFDGQGGTEAFF. The chain links TRBV7-9 to TRBJ1-1; the match to TRBD1 covers 10 bases. CDR3 length equals 16 residues. In germline, CDR1 is SEHNR, CDR2 FQNEAQ (reference sequence). V was pared by 2 bases and J by 5 bases, with 8 bases of the junction left unmatched.

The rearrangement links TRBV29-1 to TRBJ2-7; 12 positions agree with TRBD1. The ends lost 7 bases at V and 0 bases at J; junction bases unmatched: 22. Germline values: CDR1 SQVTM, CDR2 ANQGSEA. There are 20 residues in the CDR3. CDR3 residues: CSGESIRDPPGQGASYEQYV. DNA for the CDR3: TGCAGCGGAGAGTCGATTCGGGATCCCCCGGGACAGGGGGCCTCCTACGAGCAGTACGTC.

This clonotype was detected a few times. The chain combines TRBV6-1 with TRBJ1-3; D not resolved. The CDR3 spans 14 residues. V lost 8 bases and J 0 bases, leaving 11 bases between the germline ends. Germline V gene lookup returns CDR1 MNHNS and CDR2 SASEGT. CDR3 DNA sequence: TGTGCCAGCCTCTCGGGCTCCTCTGGAAACACCATATATTTT. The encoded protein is CASLSGSSGNTIYF.

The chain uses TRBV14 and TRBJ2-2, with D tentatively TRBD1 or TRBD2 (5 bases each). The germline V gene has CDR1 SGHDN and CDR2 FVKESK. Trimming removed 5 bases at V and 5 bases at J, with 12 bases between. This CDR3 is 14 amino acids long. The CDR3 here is CASSWQGRTGELFF. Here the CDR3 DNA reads TGTGCCAGCAGCTGGCAGGGACGTACCGGGGAGCTGTTTTTT.

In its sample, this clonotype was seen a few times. The CDR3 sequence: CATSREQQLNTGELFF. The CDR3 coding sequence is TGTGCCACCAGCAGAGAGCAACAGCTCAACACCGGGGAGCTGTTTTTT. The rearrangement links TRBV15 to TRBJ2-2; D call uncertain. V lost 0 bases to trimming and J lost 2 bases, with 10 bases between them. The CDR3 extends over 16 amino acids. In germline, CDR1 is LNHNV, CDR2 YYDKDF (reference sequence).

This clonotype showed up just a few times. The CDR3 DNA sequence: TGCGCCAGCAGCCGATGGACAACTAACACCGGGGAGCTGTTTTTT. It yields the protein CASSRWTTNTGELFF. This chain joins TRBV5-1 and TRBJ2-2, with D perhaps TRBD1 (5 bases). Trimming cost V 4 bases and J 2 bases, with 12 bases left between them. CDR1 SGHRS and CDR2 YFSETQ come from the germline V gene. This CDR3 comprises 15 residues. The entire variable domain, with the rest obtained from reference TRBV5-1 and TRBJ2-2, is as follows: KAGVTQTPRYLIKTRGQQVTLSCSPISGHRSVSWYQQTPGQGLQFLFEYFSETQRNKGNFPGRFSGRQFSNSRSEMNVSTLELGDSALYLCASSRWTTNTGELFFGEGSRLTVL.

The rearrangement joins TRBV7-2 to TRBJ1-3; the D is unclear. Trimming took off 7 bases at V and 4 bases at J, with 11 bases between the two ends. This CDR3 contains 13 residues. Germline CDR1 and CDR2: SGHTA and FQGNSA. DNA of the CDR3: TGTGCCAGCACCCGGTGGGGAGGAAACACCATATATTTT. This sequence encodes CASTRWGGNTIYF.

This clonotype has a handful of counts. This chain's CDR3 is CASSADSKDEQYF. The CDR3 DNA follows: TGTGCCAGCAGCGCCGATAGTAAGGACGAGCAGTACTTC. This rearrangement joins TRBV9 to TRBJ2-7; no clear D. The ends were cut back, 3 bases at V and 5 bases at J, with 12 bases in the middle. The CDR3 is 13 amino acids. Germline V gives CDR1 SGDLS, CDR2 YYNGEE.